Sequencing of this T cell receptor beta chain was carried out in a study of blood T cell repertoires in COVID-19. For the study at large: Samples came from the United States, Italy and Spain, spanning acute and convalescent COVID-19. Nucleic acid was either cDNA or gDNA, and it came from T cells, B-cell-depleted T cells, or PBMCs.

This CDR3 spans 13 amino acids. Per germline, CDR1 SNHLY and CDR2 FYNNEI. V was cut by 7 bases and J by 4 bases, with 10 bases left in between. Under the authors' procedure: Scientists estimated how many nucleated cells there were by amplifying reference gene primers. The repertoire was sequenced with immunoSEQ multiplex PCR; TCRdb's copy has only in-frame clones and lacks some. V and J calls and clone size are copied from that table; D and trimming were computed from the DNA. The sample carries about 120,000 clones, about nine tenths recorded once. J is TRBJ2-2 and V is TRBV2, with unresolved D. The sequencing sample was made of peripheral blood. The clonotype comes from a human donor in a cohort sampled during active COVID-19. CDR3 sequence: CASNPFSTGELFF. CDR3 sequence (DNA): TGTGCCAGCAACCCGTTCAGCACCGGGGAGCTGTTTTTT.